This TCR beta chain was sequenced for a study of shared clonotypes between healthy human individuals. Whole-study context: CD4 naive and CD4 memory each took three plates per donor, while CD8 naive took two and CD8 memory one.

Profiled with immunoSEQ multiplex PCR; TCRdb holds only in-frame clones, not every one. In the table there are about 2.5 million clones, approximately 90% of which are singletons. CDR1 is MDHEN and CDR2 is SYDVKM in the germline V gene. This CDR3 is built from 15 residues. The junction had 12 bases not matched to a gene; V was cut back by 6 bases and J by 5 bases. Those who donated, Caucasian adults without exception, all lived in Nashville, Tennessee. The rearrangement uses TRBV28 and TRBJ1-2; TRBD1 matches 7 bases. Input material: naive CD4+ T cells from PBMCs. Subset: CD45RA+ positively selected. The clonotype was recovered from a man aged 18 to 29 in good health. Some clones in this sample may be carry-over from other donors' samples. The CDR3 protein is CASSLHGTAVYGYTF. The CDR3 DNA follows: TGTGCCAGCAGCCTACACGGGACAGCTGTATATGGCTACACCTTC.